This T cell receptor beta chain comes out of a study of T cell changes during pregnancy in multiple sclerosis. Here immunoSEQ multiplex PCR was the method, and the copy in TCRdb shows in-frame clones only, minus some. The data show more than 9,500 clones, roughly 80% seen once. This TCR came from a female donor in good health, enrolled as a control in a pregnancy study. The sample here was CD8+ T cells from peripheral blood mononuclear cells, taken after pregnancy.

The CDR3 DNA is TGTGCCAGCAGTGGGGTAAGCGGGAGAGGTCGTGAGACCCAGTACTTC. This translates into CASSGVSGRGRETQYF. The chain employs TRBV27 and TRBJ2-5; TRBD2 matches at 8 bases. J gave up 5 bases and V 5 bases, and 13 bases lay outside the gene matches. The germline gives CDR1 MNHEY, CDR2 SMNVEV (reference sequence). The CDR3 is 16 residues long.